The 21 T cell receptor beta chains in this list originate from one sample, sequenced in a study of T cells in Graves' hyperthyroidism and ophthalmopathy. TCR beta CDR3 regions were amplified from RNA transcripts. Carried out on the TCR CDR3, a first-round RT-PCR used the HTBI primer set. TCRdb processed the multiplex PCR reads anew with MiXCR; each CDR3 protein has one entry. The sample has about 280,000 distinct CDR3 sequences; less than 30% are singletons. The sample consisted of blood. These receptors were taken from a man aged 35 to 55 with Graves' hyperthyroidism that later progressed to Graves' ophthalmopathy.

This clonotype was counted ten times or more. The rearrangement uses TRBV29-1 and TRBJ2-5; the D gene is possibly TRBD1 (6 bases). CDR3 size: 12 residues. V gave up 6 bases and J gave up 2 bases, with 10 bases separating them. The germline V gene encodes CDR1 SQVTM and CDR2 ANQGSEA. The CDR3 DNA reads TGCAGCGTAACCGGACAGCAAGAGACCCAGTACTTC. Translation gives CSVTGQQETQYF.

There are many counts of this clonotype. The chain is built from TRBV15 and TRBJ2-7; D remains unclear. This CDR3 spans 15 amino acids. CDR1 is LNHNV, CDR2 YYDKDF, per germline (reference sequence). Between the trimmed V and J ends, which lost 1 base and 4 bases, there was a span of 14 bases. In DNA form, the CDR3 reads TGTGCCACCAGCAGAGTCTTCGGAAGACCTTACGAGCAGTACTTC. Its protein is CATSRVFGRPYEQYF.

In this sample, this clonotype turned up many times. The genes are TRBV13 and TRBJ2-7, with 7 bases that match TRBD2. Germline lookup yields CDR1 PRHDT and CDR2 FYEKMQ (reference sequence). The V gene end was trimmed by 6 bases and the J gene end by 9 bases; junction bases not matched to a gene: 5. This CDR3 has 11 residues. CDR3 DNA: TGTGCCAGCAGTGAGGCGGGAGTGCAGTACTTC. Translating gives CASSEAGVQYF.

This clonotype was observed many times. This rearrangement joins TRBV24-1 to TRBJ1-1; D is uncertain. Per the germline V gene, CDR1 is KGHDR and CDR2 is SFDVKD. The CDR3 covers 13 residues. V dropped 3 bases and J dropped 1 base, with 5 bases sitting between them. The CDR3: CATSDPTNTEAFF. DNA for the CDR3: TGTGCCACCAGTGATCCGACGAACACTGAAGCTTTCTTT.

This clonotype was seen many times. DNA for the CDR3: TGTGCCAGCAGCTCAACCAACAGGGAAGAGACCCAGTACTTC. Translated: CASSSTNREETQYF. V gene TRBV28 combines with J gene TRBJ2-5, with a possible D match to TRBD1 (6 bases). CDR1 is MDHEN and CDR2 is SYDVKM in the germline V gene. V gave up 6 bases and J gave up 3 bases, with 14 bases separating them. The CDR3 is 14 amino acids.

This clonotype was counted at least ten times. The chain has TRBV2 and TRBJ1-1, with TRBD1 as a possible D gene (5 bases). There are 14 residues in the CDR3. The germline V gene has CDR1 SNHLY and CDR2 FYNNEI. Trimming took 8 bases from V and 6 from J, leaving 19 bases between them. The CDR3 DNA reads TGTGCCAGCGCCAGAGATCCAGGGTACTCTGAAGCTTTCTTT. Its translation: CASARDPGYSEAFF.

This clonotype was seen at least ten times. The rearrangement joins TRBV6-1 to TRBJ2-7, with 9 bases fitting TRBD1. Per germline, CDR1 MNHNS and CDR2 SASEGT. Unmatched junction bases numbered 12, after V lost 7 bases and J lost 5 bases. The length of the CDR3 is 15 residues. The CDR3 coding sequence is TGTGCCAGCACCCCAGGGACAGGGAATTCCCACGAGCAGTACTTC. Residues: CASTPGTGNSHEQYF.

The J gene is TRBJ2-7, the V gene TRBV5-1, with D perhaps assigned TRBD1 or TRBD2 (5 bases each). V was shortened by 5 bases and J by 1 base, with 22 bases between the two germline ends. The CDR3 has 17 amino acids. Germline CDR1 and CDR2: SGHRS and YFSETQ. The CDR3, as DNA: TGCGCCAGCAGACCCCGCCCCGGGACCTCGGGTTCCTACGAGCAGTACTTC. Translated, it gives CASRPRPGTSGSYEQYF.

This clonotype was recorded at least ten times. The chain joins TRBV7-3 to TRBJ1-1, with no clear D. CDR3 size: 13 residues. Trimming pared 5 bases from V and 7 bases from J, leaving 14 bases between. In germline, CDR1 is SGHTA, CDR2 FQGTGA. As DNA, the CDR3 is TGTGCCAGCAGCACGGGAAATGGGAATGAAGCTTTCTTT. It encodes CASSTGNGNEAFF. Full variable domain (outside the CDR3, taken from reference TRBV7-3 and TRBJ1-1): GAGVSQTPSNKVTEKGKYVELRCDPISGHTALYWYRQSLGQGPEFLIYFQGTGAADDSGLPNDRFFAVRPEGSVSTLKIQRTERGDSAVYLCASSTGNGNEAFFGQGTRLTVV.

The table lists this clonotype with many counts. The chain links TRBV15 to TRBJ1-2, with TRBD1 matching over 7 bases. The ends lost 5 bases at V and 5 bases at J; junction bases unmatched: 11. From germline, CDR1 is LNHNV and CDR2 YYDKDF (reference sequence). There are 15 residues in the CDR3. Here the CDR3 reads CATSFIPGQQYGYTF. The CDR3 DNA follows: TGTGCCACCAGCTTTATACCGGGACAGCAATATGGCTACACCTTC.

This clonotype was counted many times. The chain combines TRBV5-1 with TRBJ2-5, with TRBD2 matching over 7 bases. The CDR3 runs 15 residues. V lost 0 bases, J lost 1 base, and 3 bases stayed unmatched. Germline values: CDR1 SGHRS, CDR2 YFSETQ. In DNA, the CDR3 is TGCGCCAGCAGCTTGGAAGCGGGACTCCAAGAGACCCAGTACTTC. Its translation is CASSLEAGLQETQYF.

The chain uses TRBV11-2 and TRBJ2-5, with D perhaps matching TRBD2 (6 bases). The CDR3 is made up of 13 amino acids. Germline V gives CDR1 SGHAT, CDR2 FQNNGV. V lost 6 bases, J lost 4 bases, and 12 bases lay in between. Here the CDR3 DNA reads TGTGCCAGCAGTTTCGGGGGAATAGAGACCCAGTACTTC. Translation gives CASSFGGIETQYF.

This clonotype has at least ten counts. V usage is TRBV27 and J usage is TRBJ2-2; TRBD2 matches at 8 bases. Germline lookup yields CDR1 MNHEY and CDR2 SMNVEV (reference sequence). After removal of 6 bases from V and 0 bases from J, the junction contained 9 bases not matched to a gene. The CDR3 has 17 residues. CDR3 nucleotides: TGTGCCAGCAGCCCCCGGGGGACTAGGTCGAACACCGGGGAGCTGTTTTTT. Translated, it gives CASSPRGTRSNTGELFF.

Ten or more counts support this clonotype. The V gene is TRBV10-3, the J gene TRBJ2-7; TRBD1 aligns across 8 bases. Germline trimming cut 6 bases from V and 6 bases from J; bases unmatched to any gene: 7. The CDR3 length is 13 residues. Per germline, CDR1 ENHRY and CDR2 SYGVKD. The CDR3 DNA follows: TGTGCCATCAGACAGGGGGGTCCTGGCGAGCAGTACTTC. Translation: CAIRQGGPGEQYF.

The chain couples TRBV28 to TRBJ2-7; D is uncertain. The CDR3 runs 13 residues. Trimming took 7 bases from V and 1 from J, leaving 11 bases between them. Germline V gene data show CDR1 as MDHEN and CDR2 as SYDVKM. The CDR3 DNA reads TGTGCCAGCAACCCTTCGTGGTCCTACGAGCAGTACTTC. Translation gives CASNPSWSYEQYF.

Only one count was recorded for this clonotype. The chain uses TRBV12-3 or TRBV12-4 and TRBJ1-1; 7 nucleotides match TRBD1. The length of the CDR3 is 16 residues. After removal of 5 bases from V and 3 bases from J, the junction contained 12 bases not matched to a gene. CDR3 nucleotide sequence: TGTGCCAGCAGTCCTCAAAGGGACAGCTTCGACACTGAAGCTTTCTTT. Protein product: CASSPQRDSFDTEAFF.

This clonotype came up many times. This chain links TRBV14 with TRBJ1-1; D gene ambiguous. The CDR3 contains 13 residues. Germline V CDR1 and CDR2: SGHDN, FVKESK. Trimming removed 1 base at V and 4 bases at J, with 7 bases between. In nucleotides, the CDR3 is TGTGCCAGCAGCCAAGGGGGTTTCACTGAAGCTTTCTTT. Its protein is CASSQGGFTEAFF.

In its sample, this clonotype was seen many times. The chain uses TRBV6-5 and TRBJ1-1; 9 bases fit TRBD1. With V trimmed by 6 bases and J by 11 bases, 10 bases remained unmatched. Per the germline V gene, CDR1 is MNHEY and CDR2 is SVGAGI. This CDR3 is 13 amino acids long. The CDR3 reads CASSYRQGVGAFF. The CDR3 DNA is TGTGCCAGCAGCTACCGACAGGGGGTCGGGGCTTTCTTT.

V and J are TRBV10-1 and TRBJ2-7; TRBD1 agrees at 7 bases. J was trimmed by 5 bases and V by 2 bases; bases with no gene match: 6. This CDR3 has 14 residues. Germline loops: CDR1 WNHNN, CDR2 SYGVQD (reference sequence). CDR3 coding DNA: TGCGCCAGCAGTGAGGGACATCAGGGGGACGAGCAGTACTTC. This gives the protein CASSEGHQGDEQYF.

This clonotype was seen many times. A much larger clone differs from this one at a single base, so this may be a read error. The missing conserved phenylalanine or tryptophan at the end of this CDR3 makes a read error likely. This chain uses TRBV9 with TRBJ2-7; maybe TRBD1 (5 bases). The CDR3 runs 14 residues. In germline, CDR1 is SGDLS, CDR2 YYNGEE. V gave up 4 bases and J gave up 3 bases, with 14 bases separating them. CDR3 DNA sequence: TGTGCCAGCAGCCCACGACAGTGGGACTACGAGCAGTACCTC. Translating gives CASSPRQWDYEQYL.

The rearrangement links TRBV6-5 to TRBJ1-1; D unresolved. The CDR3 loop spans 14 amino acids. V lost 5 bases to trimming and J lost 7 bases, with 17 bases between them. Germline lookup yields CDR1 MNHEY and CDR2 SVGAGI. CDR3 nucleotide sequence: TGTGCCAGCAGTATACGAACGGGTGGTGATGAAGCTTTCTTT. Translating gives CASSIRTGGDEAFF.